What follows are 15 T cell receptor beta chains derived from one specimen sequenced in a study of shared clonotypes between healthy human individuals. The assay was immunoSEQ multiplex PCR, and TCRdb's table has in-frame clones only and misses some. The table has roughly 1,100,000 clones, about 75% seen once. Sequenced material: memory CD4+ T cells sorted from blood. Indicated subset: CD45RA-negative fraction. The receptors here all came from a man aged 18 to 29 in good health.

This clone occurred once. The chain has TRBV7-2 and TRBJ2-7; D gene ambiguous. This CDR3 contains 16 residues. The V end lost 0 bases, the J end lost 9 bases, and 21 bases lay between the germline ends. Germline assignment: CDR1 SGHTA and CDR2 FQGNSA. For the CDR3, the DNA is TGTGCCAGCAGCTTAGCCTTCGGCCGAGGAGCTGATTCGCAGTACTTC. Its translation: CASSLAFGRGADSQYF.

V usage is TRBV10-3 and J usage is TRBJ1-2; 9 bases line up with TRBD1. The CDR3 contains 14 residues. Losses at the gene ends were 8 bases for V and 2 bases for J; bases not matched to a gene: 6. CDR1 and CDR2 from the germline V gene are ENHRY and SYGVKD. The CDR3 protein is CAISWTGANYGYTF. Written as DNA, the CDR3 is TGTGCCATCTCATGGACAGGGGCGAACTATGGCTACACCTTC.

About this clone itself: The same CDR3 also results from other DNA sequences found in this sample. The chain joins TRBV18 to TRBJ1-2; D is possibly TRBD1 (6 bases). CDR1 is KGHSH and CDR2 is LQKENI in the germline V gene. The CDR3 consists of 14 residues. V shed 4 bases and J shed 2 bases, with 11 bases lying between them. CDR3 region: CASSLSTGNYGYTF. As DNA, the CDR3 is TGTGCCAGCTCACTGTCGACAGGAAACTATGGCTACACCTTC.

The chain combines TRBV2 with TRBJ2-5, with D tentatively TRBD1 (5 bases). Trimming removed 7 bases from V and 5 bases from J, with 14 bases in between. The CDR3 has 13 residues. Germline V CDR1 and CDR2: SNHLY, FYNNEI. CDR3: CASNPDIRETQYF. Written as DNA, the CDR3 is TGTGCCAGCAACCCGGACATTCGGGAGACCCAGTACTTC.

The V call is TRBV7-9, the J call TRBJ2-7; D is perhaps TRBD1 or TRBD2 (5 bases each). With 5 bases removed from V and 6 bases from J, the gap between germline ends came to 17 bases. Germline V gene data show CDR1 as SEHNR and CDR2 as FQNEAQ (reference sequence). The CDR3 extends over 14 amino acids. CDR3 loop: CASSPDSVGSEQYF. In DNA form, the CDR3 reads TGTGCCAGCAGCCCAGACAGCGTGGGGAGCGAGCAGTACTTC.

The chain combines TRBV25-1 with TRBJ2-5, with 14 bases that match TRBD2. J was trimmed by 6 bases and V by 8 bases; bases with no gene match: 8. The CDR3 is made up of 15 amino acids. CDR1 is MGHDK, CDR2 SYGVNS, per germline. CDR3 DNA sequence: TGTGCCAGCGGGGGACTAGCGGGAGTGCAAAAGACCCAGTACTTC. As protein: CASGGLAGVQKTQYF. The full variable domain, in which reference TRBV25-1 and TRBJ2-5 provide the parts outside the CDR3, is EADIYQTPRYLVIGTGKKITLECSQTMGHDKMYWYQQDPGMELHLIHYSYGVNSTEKGDLSSESTVSRIRTEHFPLTLESARPSHTSQYLCASGGLAGVQKTQYFGPGTRLLVL.

The genes are TRBV11-2 and TRBJ2-3; D gene unclear. The CDR3 covers 16 residues. V lost 4 bases, J lost 2 bases, and 16 bases lay in between. Germline V CDR1 and CDR2: SGHAT, FQNNGV. CDR3 sequence (DNA): TGTGCCAGCAGCTCTAGAGTCAATTCCCCCACAGATACGCAGTATTTT. Amino acids: CASSSRVNSPTDTQYF.

The V gene is TRBV10-3, the J gene TRBJ2-1, with 11 bases matching TRBD2. The CDR3 runs 14 residues. V shed 6 bases and J 8 bases; nucleotides not matched to a gene: 6. Germline V gene sequence: CDR1 ENHRY, CDR2 SYGVKD. The CDR3: CAISTSGSIDEQFF. In DNA, the CDR3 is TGTGCCATCAGCACTAGCGGGAGCATCGATGAGCAGTTCTTC.

The chain has TRBV6-6 and TRBJ2-2; 8 bases line up with TRBD1. The length of the CDR3 is 15 residues. V shed 7 bases and J 4 bases; nucleotides not matched to a gene: 8. Germline values: CDR1 MNHNY, CDR2 SVGAGI (reference sequence). The CDR3 nucleotides read TGTGCCAGCAAACCTCCGGGACAGGTCACCGGGGAGCTGTTTTTT. This gives the protein CASKPPGQVTGELFF.

The chain combines TRBV5-6 with TRBJ2-1; 9 nucleotides line up with TRBD2. The CDR3 covers 15 residues. CDR1 is SGHDT, CDR2 YYEEEE, per germline. The V and J ends lost 4 bases and 2 bases, in that order; junction bases with no gene match: 4. DNA of the CDR3: TGTGCCAGCAGCCCCGGGACTAGCCCCTACAATGAGCAGTTCTTC. Translation gives CASSPGTSPYNEQFF. Combining the CDR3 with reference TRBV5-6 and TRBJ2-1 gives the whole variable domain DAGVTQSPTHLIKTRGQQVTLRCSPKSGHDTVSWYQQALGQGPQFIFQYYEEEERQRGNFPDRFSGHQFPNYSSELNVNALLLGDSALYLCASSPGTSPYNEQFFGPGTRLTVL.

The V gene is TRBV6-6, the J gene TRBJ2-1, with a weak D call TRBD1 (5 bases). Per germline, CDR1 MNHNY and CDR2 SVGAGI (reference sequence). CDR3 size: 15 residues. Trimming took 5 bases from V and 10 from J, leaving 21 bases between them. This CDR3 reads CASSQSPSGLGEQFF. CDR3 DNA sequence: TGTGCCAGCAGTCAATCCCCCTCAGGGTTGGGGGAGCAGTTCTTC.

This clone was found once. This chain connects TRBV18 to TRBJ1-1; TRBD1 matches 9 bases. Germline V gene sequence: CDR1 KGHSH, CDR2 LQKENI. The CDR3 contains 15 residues. Germline trimming cut 5 bases from V and 0 bases from J; bases unmatched to any gene: 4. Written as DNA, the CDR3 is TGTGCCAGCTCATCCGGGACAGGGCTGAACACTGAAGCTTTCTTT. It codes for CASSSGTGLNTEAFF.

The chain links TRBV30 to TRBJ1-1; 12 bases match TRBD1. With 2 bases clipped from V and 6 bases from J, the junction kept 7 bases outside the gene matches. Germline lookup yields CDR1 GTSNPN and CDR2 SVGIG (reference sequence). The CDR3 has 15 residues. The CDR3: CAWSHGTGGSAEAFF. The CDR3 bases are TGTGCCTGGAGTCACGGGACAGGGGGCTCCGCTGAAGCTTTCTTT.

The rearrangement joins TRBV28 to TRBJ1-2; the match to TRBD1 covers 7 bases. Germline-derived CDR1 and CDR2 are MDHEN and SYDVKM. The J segment lost 8 bases and the V segment lost 4 bases, leaving 7 bases of the junction unmatched. The CDR3 loop spans 13 amino acids. For the CDR3, the DNA is TGTGCCAGCAGTTCCCGACAGGGTAGGGGCTACACCTTC. This translates into CASSSRQGRGYTF.

The rearrangement links TRBV23-1 to TRBJ2-3; possible D gene TRBD2, 5 bases. TRBV23-1 is sorted into the ORF group, with uncertain function. The V and J ends lost 0 bases and 0 bases respectively, with 10 bases between them. The CDR3 has 16 amino acids. The CDR3 nucleotides are TGCGCCAGCAGTCAATCTACCAGCGGTAGCACAGATACGCAGTATTTT. Protein sequence: CASSQSTSGSTDTQYF.